These 27 T cell receptor beta chains were sequenced from one sample in a study of post-analysis software for immune sequencing data. Study outcomes and limitations: TRBV5-6, TRBV5-1 and TRBV20-1 were among five TRBV segments more frequent in patients than controls.

Their specific antigens are unknown. The library was made from cDNA and included unique molecular identifiers. TCRdb reprocessed the PCR reads with MiXCR, giving one entry per CDR3 protein. The sample has hundreds of thousands of distinct CDR3 sequences, 55% to 70% seen once. The sequenced material came from blood. These receptors all come from a girl aged 2 to 10 with multiple sclerosis.

This clonotype was seen more than once but under ten times. CDR3 nucleotides: TGTGCCAGCAGTTCCGGGACAGGGGAAGTAAATGAGCAGTTCTTC. It translates to CASSSGTGEVNEQFF. The rearrangement joins TRBV7-3 to TRBJ2-1; 10 bases align to TRBD1. Trimming removed 6 bases from V and 7 bases from J; junction bases left unmatched: 9. The CDR3 covers 15 residues. Germline CDR1 is SGHTA and CDR2 is FQGTGA.

The chain recombines TRBV7-6 with TRBJ2-5; TRBD2 is a possible D gene (5 bases). The CDR3 loop spans 12 amino acids. V shed 5 bases and J shed 6 bases, with 10 bases lying between them. Germline V lookup: CDR1 SGHVS, CDR2 FNYEAQ. CDR3 in DNA: TGTGCCAGCAGCCCCGGGGAAAAGACCCAGTACTTC. Translation gives CASSPGEKTQYF.

The chain uses TRBV4-3 and TRBJ1-2, with a possible D match to TRBD1 (6 bases). The CDR3 covers 15 residues. V dropped 1 base and J dropped 6 bases, with 15 bases sitting between them. Germline CDR1 and CDR2: LGHNA and YSLEER. The CDR3 DNA sequence: TGCGCCAGCAGCCAAGCTAGGGGGGCGCCGGATGGCTACACCTTC. As protein: CASSQARGAPDGYTF.

The V call is TRBV10-3, the J call TRBJ1-5, with TRBD1 as a possible D gene (6 bases). CDR1 is ENHRY, CDR2 SYGVKD, per germline. The length of the CDR3 is 14 residues. The ends were cut back, 6 bases at V and 3 bases at J, with 12 bases in the middle. The CDR3 here is CAISATGPNQPQHF. The DNA of the CDR3 is TGTGCCATCAGCGCAACAGGGCCCAATCAGCCCCAGCATTTT.

The table lists this clonotype with a few counts. The chain is built from TRBV6-2 or TRBV6-3 and TRBJ2-5; no definite D call. CDR3 size: 11 residues. Germline V CDR1 and CDR2: MNHEY, SVGEGT. Trimming pared 11 bases from V and 7 bases from J, leaving 14 bases between. CDR3 bases: TGTGCCTCATCGGGCTTAGGGACCCAGTACTTC. Residues: CASSGLGTQYF.

This clonotype was found once. This CDR3 reads CASSSQAPIYGYTF. The DNA of the CDR3 is TGTGCCAGCAGCTCACAGGCCCCCATCTATGGCTACACCTTC. The chain employs TRBV7-2 and TRBJ1-2; D perhaps matches TRBD1 (5 bases). Germline-derived CDR1 and CDR2 are SGHTA and FQGNSA. The CDR3 has 14 residues. V was pared by 4 bases and J by 4 bases, with 13 bases between.

The rearrangement links TRBV7-9 to TRBJ1-4; D is unresolved. This CDR3 spans 15 amino acids. Germline CDR1 is SEHNR and CDR2 is FQNEAQ (reference sequence). V was trimmed by 5 bases and J by 0 bases, leaving 10 bases between them. CDR3 in DNA: TGTGCCAGCAGCCCCATAAACTCAACTAATGAAAAACTGTTTTTT. As protein: CASSPINSTNEKLFF.

This clonotype was recorded once. Here the CDR3 reads CASSVPGFPKILYITDTQYF. For the CDR3, the DNA is TGTGCCAGCAGCGTCCCGGGGTTCCCCAAAATTCTTTATATCACAGATACGCAGTATTTT. The rearrangement links TRBV12-3 or TRBV12-4 to TRBJ2-3, with a possible D match to TRBD2 (5 bases). The CDR3 consists of 20 residues. The ends were cut back, 6 bases at V and 2 bases at J, with 30 bases in the middle.

The DNA for the CDR3 is TGCAGTGCTAGCGTCTCAGGGGGCGCTGGCTATGGCTACACCTTC. It codes for CSASVSGGAGYGYTF. V usage is TRBV20-1 and J usage is TRBJ1-2; TRBD1 matches at 8 bases. CDR3 length: 15 residues. Per germline, CDR1 DFQATT and CDR2 SNEGSKA (reference sequence). Trimming at V came to 3 bases and at J to 4 bases, leaving 10 bases not matched to a gene.

This clonotype has more than one count but fewer than ten. J is TRBJ2-5 and V is TRBV12-3 or TRBV12-4; the D is unclear. The J call is in doubt because the DNA end fits TRBJ2-7 better. The CDR3 loop spans 12 amino acids. This CDR3 is CASSFGEYEQYF. In DNA form, the CDR3 reads TGTGCCAGCAGTTTCGGTGAATACGAGCAGTACTTC.

This chain joins TRBV7-9 and TRBJ1-2, with unresolved D. The CDR3 is 15 residues long. Trimming removed 4 bases at V and 6 bases at J, with 18 bases between. Germline values: CDR1 SEHNR, CDR2 FQNEAQ (reference sequence). CDR3 residues: CASSSLVTPQDGYTF. The CDR3 nucleotides are TGTGCCAGCAGCTCCCTCGTTACCCCCCAGGATGGCTACACCTTC.

The V call is TRBV7-3, the J call TRBJ2-3; 9 bases are a match to TRBD2. Germline loops: CDR1 SGHTA, CDR2 FQGTGA. With 2 bases clipped from V and 2 bases from J, the junction kept 11 bases outside the gene matches. The CDR3 is made up of 18 amino acids. The CDR3 nucleotides read TGTGCCAGCAGCTTAGGGGGGAGTGCGGGAGGGCCCACAGATACGCAGTATTTT. This encodes CASSLGGSAGGPTDTQYF.

The rearrangement links TRBV7-6 to TRBJ2-1; a weak D match, TRBD1 (6 bases). The V and J ends lost 0 bases and 10 bases respectively, with 13 bases between them. CDR1 is SGHVS, CDR2 FNYEAQ, per germline. The CDR3 loop spans 14 amino acids. This CDR3 is CASSLAGRRGEQFF. DNA of the CDR3: TGTGCCAGCAGCTTAGCAGGGCGCAGGGGCGAGCAGTTCTTC.

This clonotype was recorded at least ten times. V is TRBV6-4 and J is TRBJ2-3; possibly TRBD1 for D (5 bases). The germline V gene encodes CDR1 MRHNA and CDR2 SNTAGT. This CDR3 region has 16 residues. Trimming took off 0 bases at V and 6 bases at J, with 16 bases between the two ends. CDR3 DNA sequence: TGTGCCAGCAGTGACTCGGTCAGGGCGACTGTGGATACGCAGTATTTT. Amino acids: CASSDSVRATVDTQYF.

The genes are TRBV10-3 and TRBJ2-5; D possibly uses TRBD1 or TRBD2 (5 bases each). There are 19 residues in the CDR3. Germline CDR1 is ENHRY and CDR2 is SYGVKD. Trimming left V 3 bases short and J 2 bases short, with 25 bases between. The CDR3 is CAISDAPGGDGLKQETQYF. CDR3 DNA sequence: TGTGCCATCAGTGATGCGCCGGGTGGGGACGGACTCAAACAAGAGACCCAGTACTTC.

This CDR3 reads CAVKGSPVETQYF. The CDR3 DNA reads as TGTGCCGTAAAAGGGAGCCCGGTTGAGACCCAGTACTTC. The chain has TRBV10-3 and TRBJ2-5; weak D call: TRBD2 (5 bases). CDR3 length: 13 amino acids. Germline V CDR1 and CDR2: ENHRY, SYGVKD. With 11 bases removed from V and 5 bases from J, the gap between germline ends came to 18 bases.

The CDR3: CASSSVTGGPYNEQFF. In DNA form, the CDR3 reads TGTGCCAGCAGCTCCGTGACGGGCGGTCCCTACAATGAGCAGTTCTTC. This chain links TRBV5-5 with TRBJ2-1; no reliable D call. The CDR3 is made up of 16 amino acids. Germline V gives CDR1 SGHKS, CDR2 YYEKEE (reference sequence). V gave up 3 bases and J gave up 2 bases, with 15 bases separating them.

The chain links TRBV29-1 to TRBJ1-1; D may be TRBD1 (5 bases). This CDR3 contains 15 residues. Germline lookup yields CDR1 SQVTM and CDR2 ANQGSEA. V lost 5 bases and J 3 bases, leaving 19 bases between the germline ends. CDR3 in amino acids: CSVFDTIAGDTEAFF. The CDR3, as DNA: TGCAGCGTTTTTGACACCATTGCGGGGGACACTGAAGCTTTCTTT.

This clonotype was found a few times. The V gene is TRBV20-1, the J gene TRBJ2-4; TRBD1 aligns across 8 bases. The DNA end lines up better with TRBJ2-7; the J call may be wrong. Germline V gives CDR1 DFQATT, CDR2 SNEGSKA (reference sequence). This CDR3 region has 17 residues. The CDR3 protein is CSARVLRRQGTGYEQYF. The DNA of the CDR3 is TGCAGTGCTAGAGTTCTACGAAGACAGGGGACTGGGTACGAGCAGTACTTC.

The chain combines TRBV4-1 with TRBJ2-1; maybe TRBD1 (6 bases). Germline CDR1 and CDR2: MGHRA and YSYEKL. V lost 1 base and J 0 bases, leaving 13 bases between the germline ends. The CDR3 spans 17 residues. Here the CDR3 reads CASSQGYRDSSYNEQFF. For the CDR3, the DNA is TGCGCCAGCAGCCAAGGCTACAGGGATAGCTCCTACAATGAGCAGTTCTTC.

The chain couples TRBV4-3 to TRBJ1-1; D may be TRBD1 (5 bases). The CDR3 runs to 19 residues. V was trimmed by 0 bases and J by 3 bases, leaving 23 bases between them. In germline, CDR1 is LGHNA, CDR2 YSLEER. CDR3 loop: CASSQDLAGGVGSDTEAFF. The CDR3 DNA is TGCGCCAGCAGCCAAGATCTGGCGGGAGGGGTTGGATCGGACACTGAAGCTTTCTTT.

The chain employs TRBV12-5 and TRBJ1-1, with D possibly TRBD1 on 5 matching bases. Germline V gene data show CDR1 as LGHNT and CDR2 as FRNRAP. V was cut by 4 bases and J by 6 bases, with 15 bases left in between. This CDR3 region has 14 residues. This chain's CDR3 is CASGSGGKGAEAFF. CDR3 in DNA: TGTGCTAGTGGTTCGGGTGGAAAAGGGGCTGAAGCTTTCTTT.

The chain employs TRBV29-1 and TRBJ2-5; 7 bases are shared with TRBD2. V was clipped by 0 bases and J by 1 base; unmatched bases: 14. CDR3 length equals 18 residues. Germline CDR1 SQVTM, CDR2 ANQGSEA. The CDR3 sequence is CSVEEGGRGAIVQETQYF. DNA of the CDR3: TGCAGCGTTGAAGAGGGAGGGCGAGGGGCCATCGTCCAAGAGACCCAGTACTTC.

The gene calls are TRBV2 and TRBJ1-4, with D maybe TRBD1 (5 bases). The length of the CDR3 is 13 residues. The germline V gene has CDR1 SNHLY and CDR2 FYNNEI. The germline V and J ends were trimmed by 8 bases and 5 bases, with 12 bases remaining between them. The CDR3 region is CASQTEANEKLFF. As DNA, the CDR3 is TGTGCCAGCCAGACAGAGGCGAATGAAAAACTGTTTTTT.

This clonotype appeared a single time. V and J are TRBV12-3 or TRBV12-4 and TRBJ2-5; 11 nucleotides line up with TRBD1. V lost 5 bases, J lost 1 base, and 6 bases stayed unmatched. This CDR3 region has 16 residues. CDR3 loop: CASSQFGTGGQETQYF. CDR3 sequence (DNA): TGTGCCAGCAGTCAATTCGGGACAGGGGGCCAAGAGACCCAGTACTTC.

The gene calls are TRBV7-2 and TRBJ2-5; 8 bases line up with TRBD2. V shed 3 bases and J 3 bases; nucleotides not matched to a gene: 6. Germline assignment: CDR1 SGHTA and CDR2 FQGNSA. This CDR3 contains 15 residues. CDR3 in DNA: TGTGCCAGCAGCTTTAGACTAGCGCAGAAAGAGACCCAGTACTTC. Translated: CASSFRLAQKETQYF.

The J gene is TRBJ2-1, the V gene TRBV7-9, with D perhaps assigned TRBD1 or TRBD2 (5 bases each). Trimming stripped 7 bases from V and 0 bases from J, with 13 bases between. There are 15 residues in the CDR3. In germline, CDR1 is SEHNR, CDR2 FQNEAQ (reference sequence). The CDR3 DNA sequence: TGTGCCAGCACCCGGGACGCGAGCTCCTACAATGAGCAGTTCTTC. Its translation: CASTRDASSYNEQFF. The full variable domain, with the rest looked up from reference TRBV7-9 and TRBJ2-1, is DTGVSQNPRHKITKRGQNVTFRCDPISEHNRLYWYRQTLGQGPEFLTYFQNEAQLEKSRLLSDRFSAERPKGSFSTLEIQRTEQGDSAMYLCASTRDASSYNEQFFGPGTRLTVL.